This TCR beta chain originates from a study of blood T cell repertoires in COVID-19. Between the trimmed V and J ends, which lost 3 bases and 3 bases, there was a span of 15 bases. Germline V lookup: CDR1 KGHSH, CDR2 LQKENI. The CDR3 is 15 amino acids. Source study methods: Estimates of nucleated cell counts were drawn from the amplification of reference gene primers. Using immunoSEQ multiplex PCR, the repertoire was profiled, and TCRdb retains in-frame clones only, with some absent. The DNA was the basis for D and trimming; V, J and clone size are from that table. The top ten hold 1% to 1.5% of the sample, which has some 170,000 clones, 87% seen once.

Sequencing was done on a sample of PBMCs or T cells enriched from blood (not recorded which). The origin of this receptor is a human donor with acute COVID-19. The donor label of this sample is uncertain. The chain joins TRBV18 to TRBJ2-7, with D tentatively TRBD1 (7 bases). CDR3 sequence: CASSPSEGQSYEQYF. CDR3 sequence (DNA): TGTGCCAGCTCACCGTCGGAGGGACAGAGCTACGAGCAGTACTTC. Full variable domain (rest looked up from reference TRBV18 and TRBJ2-7): NAGVMQNPRHLVRRRGQEARLRCSPMKGHSHVYWYRQLPEEGLKFMVYLQKENIIDESGMPKERFSAEFPKEGPSILRIQQVVRGDSAAYFCASSPSEGQSYEQYFGPGTRLTVT.